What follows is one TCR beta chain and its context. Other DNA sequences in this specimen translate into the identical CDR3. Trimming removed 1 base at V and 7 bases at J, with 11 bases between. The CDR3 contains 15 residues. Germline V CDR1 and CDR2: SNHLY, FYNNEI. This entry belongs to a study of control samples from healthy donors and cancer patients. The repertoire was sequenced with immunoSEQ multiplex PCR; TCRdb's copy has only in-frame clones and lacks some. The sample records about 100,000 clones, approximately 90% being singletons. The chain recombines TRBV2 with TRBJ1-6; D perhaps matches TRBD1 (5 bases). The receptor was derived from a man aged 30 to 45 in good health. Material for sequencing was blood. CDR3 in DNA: TGTGCCAGCAGTGAAGTGAGGGGCGGGAATTCACCCCTCCACTTT. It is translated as CASSEVRGGNSPLHF.